A selection of T cell receptor beta chains follows, all from one sample in a study of blood T cell repertoires in COVID-19. Sequenced by immunoSEQ multiplex PCR; TCRdb stores in-frame clones only, minus some. This sample has around 160,000 clones; 80% to 85% occur once, and the top ten carry roughly 34%. Sequencing was carried out using peripheral blood. The receptors were sampled from a human donor in a cohort sampled during active COVID-19. Each CDR3 is given with its conserved first and last residue. A D gene is named only where the DNA matches it firmly. Clone size is not always given. Where it is, it says once, few, many or a class for expanded clones.

size,J,V,D,CDR3,DNA
NA,TRBJ2-2,TRBV6-4,TRBD2,CASSLTSGDPTGELFF,TGTGCCAGCAGTTTGACTAGCGGGGATCCCACCGGGGAGCTGTTTTTT
NA,TRBJ1-1,TRBV5-5,TRBD1,CASSSTTGFGTEAFF,TGTGCCAGCAGTTCTACGACAGGGTTCGGCACTGAAGCTTTCTTT
NA,TRBJ1-1,TRBV19,NA,CASSIPPAVGGNTEAFF,TGTGCCAGTAGTATACCCCCGGCGGTCGGAGGGAACACTGAAGCTTTCTTT
NA,TRBJ1-1,TRBV6-5,TRBD1,CASGQGARTEAFF,TGTGCCAGCGGCCAGGGGGCTCGTACTGAAGCTTTCTTT
NA,TRBJ1-2,TRBV3-1/TRBV3-2,NA,CASSSAGGGYTF,TGTGCCAGCAGCTCAGCGGGTGGGGGCTACACCTTC
NA,TRBJ2-3,TRBV10-3,TRBD2,CAISASGRGGSDTQYF,TGTGCCATCAGTGCCTCCGGGCGGGGGGGCTCAGATACGCAGTATTTT
many,TRBJ2-6,TRBV6-4,NA,CASSAGQSNSGANVLTF,TGTGCCAGCAGCGCGGGGCAGAGCAACTCTGGGGCCAACGTCCTGACTTTC
NA,TRBJ1-1,TRBV7-8,NA,CASSRDRGGTEAFF,TGTGCCAGCAGCCGAGATAGGGGAGGCACTGAAGCTTTCTTT
NA,TRBJ1-6,TRBV9,TRBD1,CASSEARQGANSPLHF,TGTGCCAGCAGCGAGGCGCGACAGGGAGCTAATTCACCCCTCCACTTT
NA,TRBJ2-7,TRBV6-6,TRBD2,CASRVERGALGHEQYF,TGTGCCAGCAGGGTGGAGCGGGGCGCCCTTGGTCACGAGCAGTACTTC
NA,TRBJ2-2,TRBV10-3,TRBD2,CAISPEERGDTGELFF,TGTGCCATCAGCCCCGAAGAGCGGGGGGATACCGGGGAGCTGTTTTTT
NA,TRBJ1-2,TRBV19,TRBD1,CASTGVAGYTF,TGTGCCAGCACAGGGGTTGCTGGCTACACCTTC
NA,TRBJ2-7,TRBV6-5,TRBD1,CASSYSGQGLGEQYF,TGTGCCAGCAGTTACTCGGGACAGGGGCTGGGCGAGCAGTACTTC
NA,TRBJ1-3,TRBV10-3,TRBD1,CAISESFAGGTSGAGNTIYF,TGTGCCATCAGTGAGTCGTTTGCAGGGGGAACCTCTGGGGCAGGAAACACCATATATTTT
NA,TRBJ1-1,TRBV6-5,NA,CASSDTIPNTEAFF,TGTGCCAGCAGCGACACGATACCGAACACTGAAGCTTTCTTT
few,TRBJ1-2,TRBV24-1,TRBD1,CATSDLWTGYGYTF,TGTGCCACCAGTGATTTGTGGACAGGGTATGGCTACACCTTC
NA,TRBJ1-1,TRBV6-5,NA,CASSYFQISMNTEAFF,TGTGCCAGCAGTTATTTCCAAATTAGTATGAACACTGAAGCTTTCTTT
NA,TRBJ2-3,TRBV20-1,NA,CSASTGAGTDTQYF,TGCAGTGCTAGTACGGGAGCTGGCACAGATACGCAGTATTTT
NA,TRBJ1-2,TRBV6-2/TRBV6-3,TRBD1,CASSATGGRYGYTF,TGTGCCAGCAGTGCGACAGGGGGCCGATATGGCTACACCTTC
NA,TRBJ2-3,TRBV5-1,NA,CASNPDGGVGDTQYF,TGCGCCAGCAACCCTGACGGCGGGGTGGGAGATACGCAGTATTTT
many,TRBJ1-5,TRBV28,NA,CASSFRPGTTQPQHF,TGTGCCAGCAGTTTCCGACCGGGGACAACGCAGCCCCAGCATTTT
NA,TRBJ1-5,TRBV5-4,NA,CASSFDQGAQHF,TGTGCCAGCAGCTTCGATCAGGGCGCCCAGCATTTT
NA,TRBJ1-5,TRBV7-6,TRBD1,CASSPDRGLNQPQHF,TGTGCCAGCAGCCCGGACAGGGGACTCAATCAGCCCCAGCATTTT
NA,TRBJ2-7,TRBV10-3,TRBD2,CAISQRGSSYEQYF,TGTGCCATCAGCCAGCGGGGGAGCTCCTACGAGCAGTACTTC
NA,TRBJ2-5,TRBV4-3,NA,CASSQDISQGGVTQYF,TGCGCCAGCAGCCAAGACATATCCCAGGGGGGCGTGACCCAGTACTTC
NA,TRBJ1-2,TRBV4-1,NA,CASSQEGSGRANYGYTF,TGCGCCAGCAGCCAAGAGGGCTCGGGCAGGGCTAACTATGGCTACACCTTC